These T cell receptor beta chains were read from a single sample in a study of OX40 agonist ivuxolimab in advanced cancers. Clones were read by immunoSEQ multiplex PCR, and TCRdb kept only the in-frame ones, dropping some. The sample shows around 45,000 clones, roughly 86% of them seen only once. The sequencing here drew on CD4+ or CD8+ T cells sorted from blood, taken in a trial of the OX40 agonist ivuxolimab. Receptors were obtained from an adult with an advanced solid tumor such as melanoma, head and neck, liver or kidney cancer. Each CDR3 is given with its conserved first and last residue. D genes are given only for firm matches. The size entry is marked missing in some rows and otherwise reads once, few, many or a size class.

v_call	clone_size	d_call	j_call	cdr3_length	cdr3_aa	cdr3_nt
TRBV9	.	TRBD1	TRBJ1-2	13	CASSVEGAYGYTF	TGTGCCAGCAGCGTAGAGGGGGCTTATGGCTACACCTTC
TRBV7-9	.	.	TRBJ2-7	13	CAAEGGGGYEQYF	TGTGCCGCAGAAGGCGGTGGTGGCTACGAGCAGTACTTC
TRBV6-6	.	.	TRBJ2-1	14	CASSGLTRLTEQFF	TGTGCCAGCAGCGGTCTTACCAGACTAACTGAGCAGTTCTTC
TRBV5-4	once	.	TRBJ2-3	14	CASSLVLNGDTQYF	TGTGCCAGCAGCTTGGTCCTCAATGGAGATACGCAGTATTTT
TRBV4-1	.	TRBD1	TRBJ2-5	14	CASSRGQAQETQYF	TGCGCCAGCAGCCGCGGACAGGCCCAAGAGACCCAGTACTTC
TRBV7-9	.	.	TRBJ1-3	14	CASSLWVPGNTIYF	TGTGCCAGCAGCCTTTGGGTTCCTGGAAACACCATATATTTT
TRBV5-6	.	.	TRBJ1-1	13	CASSLVGVGSAFF	TGTGCCAGCAGCTTGGTGGGGGTCGGGTCGGCTTTCTTT
TRBV4-2	.	TRBD2	TRBJ2-5	15	CASSPTSGGPWAQYF	TGTGCCAGCAGTCCGACTAGCGGGGGCCCTTGGGCCCAGTACTTC
TRBV7-9	.	TRBD2	TRBJ2-2	15	CASSTLAVNTGELFF	TGTGCCAGCAGCACACTAGCGGTGAACACCGGGGAGCTGTTTTTT
TRBV30	.	TRBD2	TRBJ2-7	14	CAWIGAGDLDEQYF	TGTGCCTGGATAGGAGCGGGAGACCTCGACGAGCAGTACTTC
TRBV19	.	TRBD1	TRBJ1-2	16	CASSHHTGTGVRGYTF	TGTGCCAGTAGTCATCATACCGGGACAGGGGTGAGAGGCTACACCTTC
TRBV7-9	.	TRBD2	TRBJ2-1	15	CASSWSGTSGSNEFF	TGTGCCAGCAGCTGGTCCGGGACTAGCGGGAGTAATGAGTTCTTC
TRBV2	.	.	TRBJ2-2	16	CASSEQSGENTGELFF	TGTGCCAGCAGTGAGCAATCAGGCGAGAACACCGGGGAGCTGTTTTTT
TRBV7-3	.	TRBD2	TRBJ2-2	15	CASSNSGRNTGELFF	TGTGCCAGCAGCAATAGCGGGAGAAACACCGGGGAGCTGTTTTTT
TRBV7-2	.	.	TRBJ2-7	15	CASSFGPGHRYEQYF	.
TRBV28	.	TRBD2	TRBJ2-3	14	CASSFAGGRDTQYF	TGTGCCAGCAGTTTCGCGGGAGGGAGGGATACGCAGTATTTT